These 23 T cell receptor beta chains share one sample of origin, sequenced in a study of blood T cell repertoires in COVID-19. The method was immunoSEQ multiplex PCR; TCRdb's version includes in-frame clones alone and lacks a portion of them. The sample has roughly 36,000 clones, roughly nine tenths seen once; the top ten hold less than 45%. Material for sequencing was peripheral blood. The receptors shown here come from a man between 60 and 75 years old with active or convalescent COVID-19.

The chain joins TRBV6-5 to TRBJ2-7; D gene uncertain. This CDR3 has 16 residues. V shed 4 bases and J shed 2 bases, with 18 bases lying between them. Germline loops: CDR1 MNHEY, CDR2 SVGAGI. The CDR3 DNA sequence: TGTGCCAGCAGTTCCGGCCTTATGGGCACAGCCTACGAGCAGTACTTC. Protein sequence: CASSSGLMGTAYEQYF.

This clone was found once. The chain joins TRBV28 to TRBJ1-5; D remains ambiguous. The germline V gene encodes CDR1 MDHEN and CDR2 SYDVKM. The CDR3 extends over 17 amino acids. V shed 3 bases and J shed 0 bases, with 15 bases lying between them. The CDR3 reads CASSFLSGFYSNQPQHF. The CDR3, as DNA: TGTGCCAGCAGTTTCTTATCAGGTTTTTATAGCAATCAGCCCCAGCATTTT.

V is TRBV2 and J is TRBJ1-2; 7 bases agree with TRBD1. Germline V gene data show CDR1 as SNHLY and CDR2 as FYNNEI. The CDR3 contains 12 residues. J gave up 6 bases and V 6 bases, and 4 bases lay outside the gene matches. The CDR3, as DNA: TGTGCCAGCAGAGTCGACAGGGATGGCTACACCTTC. It is translated as CASRVDRDGYTF.

This clone was detected only once. This chain joins TRBV28 and TRBJ1-2; D call uncertain. The CDR3 extends over 12 amino acids. Germline assignment: CDR1 MDHEN and CDR2 SYDVKM. V was pared by 6 bases and J by 4 bases, with 9 bases between. CDR3 sequence reads: CASRESSYGYTF. DNA for the CDR3: TGTGCCAGCAGGGAGTCGAGCTATGGCTACACCTTC.

This clone was detected once. J is TRBJ1-2 and V is TRBV5-1; 8 nucleotides line up with TRBD1. This CDR3 has 14 amino acids. Per the germline V gene, CDR1 is SGHRS and CDR2 is YFSETQ. V was clipped by 4 bases and J by 1 base; unmatched bases: 3. CDR3 sequence reads: CASSPGQGNYGYTF. CDR3 sequence (DNA): TGCGCCAGCAGCCCCGGACAGGGTAACTATGGCTACACCTTC. Full variable domain (remainder filled in from reference TRBV5-1 and TRBJ1-2): KAGVTQTPRYLIKTRGQQVTLSCSPISGHRSVSWYQQTPGQGLQFLFEYFSETQRNKGNFPGRFSGRQFSNSRSEMNVSTLELGDSALYLCASSPGQGNYGYTFGSGTRLTVV.

This clone was recorded only once. The chain recombines TRBV19 with TRBJ1-1, with 7 bases aligning to TRBD1. V gave up 0 bases and J gave up 2 bases; unmatched junction bases: 12. CDR3 length equals 18 residues. Germline loops: CDR1 LNHDA, CDR2 SQIVND (reference sequence). The chain's CDR3 is CASSIEGQFFWKNTEAFF. The CDR3 DNA reads TGTGCCAGTAGTATAGAGGGACAGTTCTTTTGGAAAAACACTGAAGCTTTCTTT.

This chain joins TRBV28 and TRBJ1-2, with TRBD1 identical over 10 bases. The CDR3 has 15 residues. In germline, CDR1 is MDHEN, CDR2 SYDVKM. J lost 1 base, V lost 5 bases, and 4 bases had no gene match. The CDR3 coding sequence is TGTGCCAGCAGTCCCCGGACAGGGGGTAACTATGGCTACACCTTC. It is translated as CASSPRTGGNYGYTF.

The rearrangement joins TRBV24-1 to TRBJ1-1; D possibly corresponds to TRBD1 (5 bases). CDR1 KGHDR and CDR2 SFDVKD come from the germline V gene. Trimming stripped 9 bases from V and 4 bases from J, with 20 bases between. This CDR3 contains 15 residues. This CDR3 is CATGWRGGVSTEAFF. DNA for the CDR3: TGTGCCACCGGATGGCGTGGGGGGGTGAGCACTGAAGCTTTCTTT.

The CDR3 here is CASSVGADTQYF. CDR3 in DNA: TGTGCCAGCAGTGTAGGAGCGGATACGCAGTATTTT. The chain joins TRBV2 to TRBJ2-3; D not certain. V lost 4 bases, J lost 6 bases, and 8 bases lay in between. Germline values: CDR1 SNHLY, CDR2 FYNNEI. This CDR3 has 12 amino acids.

J is TRBJ2-1 and V is TRBV19; TRBD2 matches at 11 bases. J gave up 2 bases and V 6 bases, and 3 bases lay outside the gene matches. The CDR3 sequence is 15 residues long. Per germline, CDR1 LNHDA and CDR2 SQIVND (reference sequence). CDR3 amino acids: CASRTSGSTYNEQFF. DNA for the CDR3: TGTGCCAGTAGAACTAGCGGGAGCACCTACAATGAGCAGTTCTTC.

The rearrangement joins TRBV5-1 to TRBJ1-1; TRBD1 agrees at 10 bases. Germline CDR1 is SGHRS and CDR2 is YFSETQ. The CDR3 sequence is 15 residues long. The V and J ends lost 1 base and 10 bases, in that order; junction bases with no gene match: 10. CDR3 residues: CASSLFRGTGVGAFF. DNA of the CDR3: TGCGCCAGCAGCTTGTTTCGCGGGACAGGGGTCGGAGCTTTCTTT.

This clone was found once. The chain employs TRBV19 and TRBJ2-2, with unresolved D. Germline assignment: CDR1 LNHDA and CDR2 SQIVND (reference sequence). V lost 6 bases and J lost 0, with 8 bases in between. The CDR3 consists of 14 residues. The CDR3 reads CASRNSANTGELFF. As DNA, the CDR3 is TGTGCCAGTAGGAACAGTGCGAACACCGGGGAGCTGTTTTTT.

The rearrangement uses TRBV6-5 and TRBJ1-4; 12 nucleotides match TRBD1. Germline CDR1 reads MNHEY; CDR2 reads SVGAGI. This CDR3 contains 14 residues. Trimming took 6 bases from V and 10 from J; bases not matched to a gene: 6. CDR3 in DNA: TGTGCCAGCAGGACCCGGGACAGGGGGCGAAAACTGTTTTTT. Protein product: CASRTRDRGRKLFF.

This sequence joins TRBV6-6 and TRBJ1-1; D is unresolved. Trimming took off 6 bases at V and 4 bases at J, with 12 bases between the two ends. Germline V lookup: CDR1 MNHNY, CDR2 SVGAGI (reference sequence). The CDR3 is made up of 13 amino acids. CDR3 nucleotides: TGTGCCAGCAGCTTCGAGAGGGTCACTGAAGCTTTCTTT. Its translation: CASSFERVTEAFF.

The rearrangement uses TRBV10-3 and TRBJ2-1; 8 nucleotides agree with TRBD2. The CDR3 sequence is 19 residues long. With V trimmed by 2 bases and J by 0 bases, 12 bases remained unmatched. CDR1 is ENHRY, CDR2 SYGVKD, per germline. The CDR3 spells CAISETLDWRGVSYNEQFF. The DNA of the CDR3 is TGTGCCATCAGTGAGACCTTGGACTGGCGGGGGGTCTCCTACAATGAGCAGTTCTTC.

This clone was recorded once. The J gene is TRBJ2-4, the V gene TRBV21-1; the D call TRBD1 from the table was never checked on the DNA. TRBV21-1 is shown as a pseudogene. The CDR3 is 16 residues long. The CDR3 DNA follows: TGTGCCAGCAGCAAAGTTCAGGTTCTAGCCAAAAACATTCAGTACTTC. It translates to CASSKVQVLAKNIQYF.

The DNA for the CDR3 is TGTGCCAGCTCACCGGGACAGGGGGCTGGAAACACCATATATTTT. Protein product: CASSPGQGAGNTIYF. The chain combines TRBV18 with TRBJ1-3, with 11 bases lining up with TRBD1. Germline lookup yields CDR1 KGHSH and CDR2 LQKENI. The CDR3 consists of 15 residues. The V segment lost 3 bases and the J segment 2 bases; nucleotides outside the gene matches: 0.

The chain couples TRBV28 to TRBJ2-7; 8 bases align to TRBD2. Germline V gives CDR1 MDHEN, CDR2 SYDVKM. The J segment lost 3 bases and the V segment lost 3 bases, leaving 4 bases of the junction unmatched. The CDR3 is made up of 14 amino acids. The CDR3 DNA reads TGTGCCAGCAGTTTTAGCGGGATGTACTACGAGCAGTACTTC. Translation gives CASSFSGMYYEQYF.

The rearrangement joins TRBV19 to TRBJ1-5; D unresolved. The CDR3 contains 12 residues. Germline V gives CDR1 LNHDA, CDR2 SQIVND (reference sequence). V lost 5 bases and J lost 6, with 8 bases in between. The CDR3 DNA reads as TGTGCCAGTAGTGGGAGAGGTCAGCCCCAGCATTTT. Protein: CASSGRGQPQHF.

The chain combines TRBV3-1 (or the pseudogene TRBV3-2) with TRBJ1-5, with 7 bases aligning to TRBD1. The CDR3 is made up of 13 amino acids. The V gene end was trimmed by 6 bases and the J gene end by 4 bases; junction bases not matched to a gene: 3. CDR1 is LGHDT and CDR2 is YNNKEL in the germline V gene (reference sequence). The CDR3 DNA sequence: TGTGCCAGCAGTGGGACAGCTAATCAGCCCCAGCATTTT. Amino acids: CASSGTANQPQHF.

This sequence joins TRBV30 and TRBJ1-1; tentatively, D is TRBD1 (6 bases). The germline V and J ends were trimmed by 8 bases and 6 bases, with 16 bases remaining between them. Germline V CDR1 and CDR2: GTSNPN, SVGIG (reference sequence). The CDR3 contains 12 residues. The DNA for the CDR3 is TGTGCCAATTTCGACAGGTTCCCTGAAGCTTTCTTT. Translation gives CANFDRFPEAFF.

J is TRBJ1-3 and V is TRBV10-3, with D unclear. Germline V gene lookup returns CDR1 ENHRY and CDR2 SYGVKD. Trimming pared 0 bases from V and 0 bases from J, leaving 9 bases between. CDR3 length: 16 amino acids. The CDR3 nucleotides read TGTGCCATCAGTGAGTCTCAGGATACCTCTGGAAACACCATATATTTT. Amino acid sequence: CAISESQDTSGNTIYF.

The rearrangement joins TRBV28 to TRBJ2-1; D may be TRBD2 (6 bases). V lost 11 bases and J lost 5, with 13 bases in between. The CDR3 runs 12 residues. The V gene's germline CDR1 is MDHEN and CDR2 SYDVKM. The CDR3 loop reads CAVWGLNNEQFF. CDR3 sequence (DNA): TGTGCCGTTTGGGGACTCAACAATGAGCAGTTCTTC.